A selection of T cell receptor beta chains follows, all from one sample in a study of T-cell reconstitution after alpha-beta-depleted transplantation in children. TCRdb ran MiXCR on the PCR reads and lists one entry per CDR3 protein. The data show some 440,000 distinct CDR3 sequences, 16% seen once. The sample in question was PBMCs, mostly from graft donor cells, obtained 360 days after TCRalphabeta/CD19-depleted stem cell transplant. Receptors were obtained from a boy under two years old who had a stem cell transplant for Wiskott-Aldrich syndrome, so the T cells may come from the graft donor. CDR3s include the opening cysteine and the closing phenylalanine or tryptophan. D genes are given only for firm matches. Size values are once, few and many counts, or a class for expanded clones, and some rows have none.

d_call clone_size j_call v_call cdr3_nt cdr3_aa
TRBD2 - TRBJ2-2 TRBV3-1 TGTGCCAGCAGCCAGCGCCTAGCGGGGTTAGGAAACACCGGGGAGCTGTTTTTT CASSQRLAGLGNTGELFF
- few TRBJ2-2 TRBV6-2/TRBV6-3 TGTGCCAGCAGTTACTCTTTTATAGCGGAGTACACCGGGGAGCTGTTTTTT CASSYSFIAEYTGELFF
- few TRBJ2-4 TRBV4-1 TGCGCCAGCAGCCAAACCGGGACGGATAAAAACATTCAGTACTTC CASSQTGTDKNIQYF
- - TRBJ2-4 TRBV5-5 TGTGCCAGCAGCGGGCACAGGGAACTAGCCAAAAACATTCAGTACTTC CASSGHRELAKNIQYF
TRBD2 few TRBJ2-3 TRBV4-3 TGCGCCAGCAGCCAAAGACTAGCGGGTTTGGGAGATACGCAGTATTTT CASSQRLAGLGDTQYF
- - TRBJ2-1 TRBV10-3 TGTGCCATCGGGCAGGGGGGCCACGCCTACAATGAGCAGTTCTTC CAIGQGGHAYNEQFF
TRBD2 few TRBJ2-1 TRBV25-1 TGTGCCAGCAGTGAATGGGGACTAGCGGGAGAAAGTGAGCAGTTCTTC CASSEWGLAGESEQFF
- few TRBJ2-7 TRBV7-9 TGTGCCAGCAGCTTAATAGGACTCTCCTACGAGCAGTACTTC CASSLIGLSYEQYF
- few TRBJ2-7 TRBV27 TGTGCCAGCGCTGGGGGCACTAGCTCCTACGAGCAGTACTTC CASAGGTSSYEQYF
- - TRBJ2-1 TRBV4-1 TGCGCCAGCAGCCACCCTCCGCAGGGTAAAAATGAGCAGTTCTTC CASSHPPQGKNEQFF
- few TRBJ2-2 TRBV12-3/TRBV12-4 TGTGCCAGCAGTTTTCACCTCTCGAACACCGGGGAGCTGTTTTTT CASSFHLSNTGELFF
- - TRBJ2-2 TRBV28 TGTGCCAGCAGTTTCCTCGGACAGAAGAACACCGGGGAGCTGTTTTTT CASSFLGQKNTGELFF
- many TRBJ2-1 TRBV3-1 TGTGCCAGCAGCCAAGTGGCAGGAGCCTACAATGAGCAGTTCTTC CASSQVAGAYNEQFF
- - TRBJ2-1 TRBV15 TGTGCCACCAGCCATTCCTCGGGGGACAATGAGCAGTTCTTC CATSHSSGDNEQFF
TRBD2 - TRBJ2-4 TRBV20-1 TGCAGTGTCGGGAGGGGACCTCAGTTGGCGGCCAAAAACATTCAGTACTTC CSVGRGPQLAAKNIQYF
TRBD1 many TRBJ1-2 TRBV6-5 TGTGCCAGCAGACCGACAGGGGGGCATGGCTACACCTTC CASRPTGGHGYTF
TRBD2 few TRBJ2-1 TRBV24-1 TGTGCCACCAGTGAACACCCGGCGGGAGGGCCGGGTGAGCAGTTCTTC CATSEHPAGGPGEQFF
- few TRBJ2-2 TRBV12-3/TRBV12-4 TGTGCCAGCAGACCCACAGACACCGGGGAGCTGTTTTTT CASRPTDTGELFF
- - TRBJ2-3 TRBV3-1 TGTGCCAGCAGCCCCTGGGGGCGGGGGAGCACAGATACGCAGTATTTT CASSPWGRGSTDTQYF
- few TRBJ1-2 TRBV2 TGTGCCAGCAGTGAAGCGTGGGGAGGCGGAGGCTACACCTTC CASSEAWGGGGYTF
TRBD1 - TRBJ2-3 TRBV5-1 TGCGCCAGCAGCTACACCGGGACAGGGCTCACAGATACGCAGTATTTT CASSYTGTGLTDTQYF
- many TRBJ2-7 TRBV5-1 TGCGCCAGCAGCTTGGTTGGGCCCTCCTACGAGCAGTACTTC CASSLVGPSYEQYF
- - TRBJ2-3 TRBV24-1 TGTGCCACCGGTGGAGGGGCGTCAGGCACAGATACGCAGTATTTT CATGGGASGTDTQYF
- - TRBJ2-7 TRBV21-1 TGTGCCAGCAGCAAATTCCTATCCGTGGGATCCTACGAGCAGTACTTC CASSKFLSVGSYEQYF
TRBD1 - TRBJ2-3 TRBV2 TGTGCCTTCAGTTTAGCCAGGGGGACCCGAGTTAGCACAGATACGCAGTATTTT CAFSLARGTRVSTDTQYF
- - TRBJ2-3 TRBV9 TGTGCCAGCAGCGTAGACGGCAGATTGAGGGATACGCAGTATTTT CASSVDGRLRDTQYF
TRBD1 many TRBJ2-7 TRBV25-1 TGTGCCAGCAGTGAGACAGGGGACGTTCCCTACGAGCAGTACTTC CASSETGDVPYEQYF
- - TRBJ2-2 TRBV6-5 TGTGCCAGCAGTTACTGGTCGAACACCGGGGAGCTGTTTTTT CASSYWSNTGELFF
- few TRBJ2-1 TRBV11-2 TGTGCCAGCCTTGACCTGGGACTAAAGGGGGGGAATGAGCAGTTCTTC CASLDLGLKGGNEQFF
- - TRBJ1-2 TRBV18 TGTGCCAGCTCACCGAGGGCAGGAGAGGACTATGGCTACACCTTC CASSPRAGEDYGYTF
- - TRBJ1-3 TRBV7-2 TGTGCCAGCAGCTTAGAGGGGACCCTGGGAAACACCATATATTTT CASSLEGTLGNTIYF
TRBD2 - TRBJ2-1 TRBV5-1 TGCGCCAGCAGCGGACCTCTAGCGGACTCCTACAATGAGCAGTTCTTC CASSGPLADSYNEQFF
- few TRBJ2-7 TRBV20-1 TGCAGTGCTCCCTTTCGGGAGTCAGGCGAGCAGTACTTC CSAPFRESGEQYF
- few TRBJ2-2 TRBV24-1 TGTGCCACCAGTGATTGGAGCGTCACCGGGGAGCTGTTTTTT CATSDWSVTGELFF
TRBD1 - TRBJ2-7 TRBV20-1 TGCAGTGCTAGAAGGGACAGTTACGAGCAGTACTTC CSARRDSYEQYF
- few TRBJ1-2 TRBV7-9 TGTGCCAGCAGCTTACCGTACGGCGAGGGCTACACCTTC CASSLPYGEGYTF
- few TRBJ2-1 TRBV9 TGTGCCAGCAGCGTAGACATCAGGGAGGTCAATGAGCAGTTCTTC CASSVDIREVNEQFF
- few TRBJ2-3 TRBV5-4 TGTGCCAGCAGCGCCCCTTCAGGGCCTGCTAGCACAGATACGCAGTATTTT CASSAPSGPASTDTQYF
- few TRBJ2-2 TRBV7-9 TGTGCCAGCAAAATCCAGTTTACCGGGGAGCTGTTTTTT CASKIQFTGELFF
- - TRBJ2-1 TRBV7-2 TGTGCCAGCAGCTCCGGGGGCAAGGCCTCCTACAATGAGCAGTTCTTC CASSSGGKASYNEQFF
TRBD1 - TRBJ2-5 TRBV20-1 TGCAGTGCTATCAAGACGACAGGGGCAAGAGTAGAGACCCAGTACTTC CSAIKTTGARVETQYF
TRBD1 - TRBJ2-1 TRBV7-9 TGTGCCAGCAACAAATTCGGGACAGGGCCTTACAATGAGCAGTTCTTC CASNKFGTGPYNEQFF
- - TRBJ2-7 TRBV7-8 TGTGCCAGCAGCTGGACTTTTCAGAGCTCCTACGAGCAGTACTTC CASSWTFQSSYEQYF
TRBD2 - TRBJ2-3 TRBV24-1 TGTGCCACCAGTGCCCCAGCGGGAGGGCCTATGTATTTT CATSAPAGGPMYF
TRBD1 few TRBJ2-7 TRBV20-1 TGCAGTGCAACCCCCGGGACAGGGTTATACGAGCAGTACTTC CSATPGTGLYEQYF
- - TRBJ1-2 TRBV27 TGTGCCAGCAGTTTATTCGGGACAAGAGATGGCTACACCTTC CASSLFGTRDGYTF
- few TRBJ2-7 TRBV24-1 TGTGCCACCAGTGATTGGGGAAGGGACGAGCAGTACTTC CATSDWGRDEQYF
TRBD1 many TRBJ1-1 TRBV5-1 TGCGCCAGCAGCTTGGCGGAGGGGGCATCGGCTTTCTTT CASSLAEGASAFF
- few TRBJ2-7 TRBV12-3/TRBV12-4 TGTGCCAGCAGTTTAAGAGGTTATAGAGACTACGAGCAGTACTTC CASSLRGYRDYEQYF
- few TRBJ2-1 TRBV5-1 TGCGCCAGCAGCAGCGGACAGTTTTACAATGAGCAGTTCTTC CASSSGQFYNEQFF
TRBD1 - TRBJ1-1 TRBV9 TGTGCCAGCACCACCGGGGACAGGTGGAACACTGAAGCTTTCTTT CASTTGDRWNTEAFF
TRBD2 few TRBJ2-1 TRBV10-2 TGCGCCAGCAGTGAGTCGCCGAAGGGACTAGCGGTCCATGAGCAGTTCTTC CASSESPKGLAVHEQFF
- many TRBJ2-5 TRBV18 TGTGCCAGCTCACCACCGGGGAGGGAGACCCAGTACTTC CASSPPGRETQYF
TRBD1 - TRBJ2-3 TRBV5-1 TGCGCCAGCAGCGGGGACAGCACTCCTCATCTGTTCACAGATACGCAGTATTTT CASSGDSTPHLFTDTQYF
- - TRBJ2-2 TRBV19 TGTGCCACCGGGGGAGGGGGCTCCATGTCCGGGGAGCTGTTTTTT CATGGGGSMSGELFF
- - TRBJ2-1 TRBV7-9 TGTGCCAGCAGCTTAAGTTCCCTCGAGAGGGGGAATGAGCAGTTCTTC CASSLSSLERGNEQFF
- few TRBJ1-2 TRBV6-1 TGTGCCAGCAGGCTCGGGTTTTGGAGCTATGGCTACACCTTC CASRLGFWSYGYTF